A selection of T cell receptor beta chains follows, all from one sample in a study of beta chain features in type 1 diabetes. Sequencing used immunoSEQ multiplex PCR; TCRdb keeps in-frame clones, though not all of them. This table holds 200,000 to 250,000 clones, around a quarter found once. Specimen: central memory CD4+ T cells from blood. The source is a man under 40 in good health. CDR3s include the opening cysteine and the closing phenylalanine or tryptophan. Each record gives: V gene, J gene, clone size, D gene, CDR3 protein, CDR3 DNA. The D gene is left open where the match is weak. Expanded clones are given a class, and other clones once, few, many or no size at all.

v_gene: TRBV27; j_gene: TRBJ1-6; abundance: few; d_gene: .; CDR3aa: CASSFANSPLHF; CDR3nt: TGTGCCAGCAGTTTCGCTAATTCACCCCTCCACTTT
v_gene: TRBV2; j_gene: TRBJ2-6; abundance: .; d_gene: .; CDR3aa: CASRGDHSGANVLTF; CDR3nt: TGTGCCAGCAGAGGGGACCACTCTGGGGCCAACGTCCTGACTTTC
v_gene: TRBV28; j_gene: TRBJ1-2; abundance: .; d_gene: .; CDR3aa: CASSLAGNYGYTF; CDR3nt: TGTGCCAGCAGTTTGGCGGGAAACTATGGCTACACCTTC
v_gene: TRBV9; j_gene: TRBJ2-1; abundance: .; d_gene: .; CDR3aa: CASSRGQTEQFF; CDR3nt: TGTGCCAGCAGCAGAGGGCAGACTGAGCAGTTCTTC
v_gene: TRBV18; j_gene: TRBJ1-6; abundance: few; d_gene: .; CDR3aa: CASSRSAPAGHYNSPLHF; CDR3nt: TGTGCCAGCTCACGCTCGGCCCCGGCCGGGCACTATAATTCACCCCTCCACTTT
v_gene: TRBV29-1; j_gene: TRBJ2-1; abundance: few; d_gene: TRBD1; CDR3aa: CSVEGTGSNEQFF; CDR3nt: TGCAGCGTCGAGGGGACAGGTTCCAATGAGCAGTTCTTC
v_gene: TRBV5-1; j_gene: TRBJ1-1; abundance: few; d_gene: .; CDR3aa: CASSLEALNTEAFF; CDR3nt: TGCGCCAGCAGCTTGGAGGCCCTGAACACTGAAGCTTTCTTT
v_gene: TRBV20-1; j_gene: TRBJ2-1; abundance: few; d_gene: .; CDR3aa: CSAWTGVEQFF; CDR3nt: TGCAGTGCTTGGACCGGGGTGGAGCAGTTCTTC
v_gene: TRBV2; j_gene: TRBJ2-5; abundance: .; d_gene: .; CDR3aa: CASSYRGYQETQYF; CDR3nt: TGTGCCAGCAGTTACCGGGGGTACCAAGAGACCCAGTACTTC
v_gene: TRBV7-8; j_gene: TRBJ1-5; abundance: .; d_gene: TRBD1; CDR3aa: CASSSSGGSWNQPQHF; CDR3nt: TGTGCCAGCAGCTCCTCAGGGGGCTCTTGGAATCAGCCCCAGCATTTT
v_gene: TRBV28; j_gene: TRBJ1-5; abundance: .; d_gene: .; CDR3aa: CASGGQPQHF; CDR3nt: TGTGCCAGCGGCGGTCAGCCCCAGCATTTT